This is a list of T cell receptor beta chains from one sample in a study of spatial heterogeneity in lung cancer. TCRdb analysed the 5' RACE reads with MiXCR anew, one entry per CDR3 protein. The table has approximately 12,000 distinct CDR3 sequences, roughly a tenth seen once. Here the sequenced sample was PBMCs, taken at follow-up. Receptors were obtained from a female donor with early-stage non-small cell lung cancer. Both conserved end residues are part of each CDR3. Fields, in order: V gene, D gene, J gene, clone size, CDR3 DNA, CDR3 protein. The D gene is left open where the match is weak. The size entry is marked missing in some rows and otherwise reads once, few, many or a size class.

TRBV7-6	-	TRBJ2-3	-	TGTGCCAGCAGCTGGGAGCCGGGGGCTCTTAGCACAGATACGCAGTATTTT	CASSWEPGALSTDTQYF
TRBV7-2	-	TRBJ1-5	many	TGTGCCAGCAGCTTAGAAGGGGGTTCCGCTCAGCCCCAGCATTTT	CASSLEGGSAQPQHF
TRBV28	-	TRBJ1-1	-	TGTGCCAGCATCCGGGGGTCGCAAGCTTTCTTT	CASIRGSQAFF
TRBV27	-	TRBJ1-6	-	TGTGCCAGCAGTTTGGGTCCAAACGGCCGCTTT	CASSLGPNGRF
TRBV19	TRBD2	TRBJ2-2	once	TGTGCCAGTAGTATCCCGGGACTAGCGGGATCAGCGAACACCGGGGAGCTGTTTTTT	CASSIPGLAGSANTGELFF
TRBV20-1	TRBD1	TRBJ1-3	medium-sized	TGCAGTGCTCACAGGGGGATGACTGGAAACACCATATATTTT	CSAHRGMTGNTIYF
TRBV2	TRBD1	TRBJ2-6	many	TGTGCCAGCCGGGACAGGGGGTTTTTTGGGGCCAACGTCCTGACTTTC	CASRDRGFFGANVLTF
TRBV12-3/TRBV12-4	-	TRBJ2-1	-	TGTGCCAGCAGTCCGCCGGGACCCCCTAAGGAGCAGTTCTTC	CASSPPGPPKEQFF
TRBV2	TRBD2	TRBJ2-2	-	TGTGCCAGCAGTGGACTAGCGGGGGCGAACACCGGGGAGCTGTTTTTT	CASSGLAGANTGELFF
TRBV7-9	-	TRBJ1-1	medium-sized	TGTGCCAGCCACGGACAGATGAACACTGAAGCTTTCTTT	CASHGQMNTEAFF
TRBV13	-	TRBJ2-5	many	TGTGCCAGCAGCTTAGGCCTCGTAGCGAAACAAGAGACCCAGTACTTC	CASSLGLVAKQETQYF
TRBV7-9	TRBD2	TRBJ2-7	many	TGTGCCAGCAGCTTACTAGCGGGAGGCTACGAGCAGTACTTC	CASSLLAGGYEQYF
TRBV5-1	-	TRBJ2-3	many	TGCGCCAGCAGCAGCACAGATACGCAGTATTTT	CASSSTDTQYF
TRBV7-2	-	TRBJ1-4	-	TGTGCCAGCAGCCCGCAACAGGGCCCTAATGAAAAACTGTTTTTT	CASSPQQGPNEKLFF
TRBV20-1	-	TRBJ2-5	many	TGCAGTGCTAGAGATCTCAGGGTCGGAGAGACCCAGTACTTC	CSARDLRVGETQYF
TRBV7-6	-	TRBJ1-3	few	TGTGCCAGCAGCTTTGACAGCAGATCTGGAAACACCATATATTTT	CASSFDSRSGNTIYF
TRBV28	-	TRBJ2-5	many	TGTGCCAGCAGTTTATTGGGAGAAAGAGAGACCCAGTACTTC	CASSLLGERETQYF
TRBV27	-	TRBJ2-1	many	TGTGCCAGCAGTTTTTCTGGTGAGCAGTTCTTC	CASSFSGEQFF
TRBV5-1	-	TRBJ2-6	medium-sized	TGCGCCAGCAGCCCCCCAGGGACTGGGGCCAACGTCCTGACTTTC	CASSPPGTGANVLTF
TRBV11-2	-	TRBJ2-3	many	TGTGCCAGCAGCTTAGTTACTAGCACAGATACGCAGTATTTT	CASSLVTSTDTQYF
TRBV11-3	TRBD1	TRBJ2-1	many	TGTGCCAGCAGCGCTAGGACAGGGGCCAGCAATGAGCAGTTCTTC	CASSARTGASNEQFF
TRBV6-2/TRBV6-3	-	TRBJ2-1	many	TGTGCCAGCAGTTACTCGAATACAGGGAGTAATGAGCAGTTCTTC	CASSYSNTGSNEQFF
TRBV5-1	-	TRBJ2-5	many	TGCGCCAGCAGCTTGGAAGGGGGGCAAGAGACCCAGTACTTC	CASSLEGGQETQYF
TRBV6-2/TRBV6-3	-	TRBJ2-7	many	TGTGCCAGCAGTTCCCTGTCCGAGCAGTACTTC	CASSSLSEQYF
TRBV29-1	-	TRBJ2-5	many	-	CSVDFASGAQEF
TRBV5-6	TRBD2	TRBJ2-7	many	TGTGCCAGCAGCCCTAGCGGGAGGGCGTACGAGCAGTACTTC	CASSPSGRAYEQYF
TRBV20-1	TRBD2	TRBJ2-1	-	TGCAGTGCTCAACCCCGACTAGCGGACCAATACAATGAGCAGTTCTTC	CSAQPRLADQYNEQFF
TRBV7-6	-	TRBJ2-2	medium-sized	TGTGCCAGCAGCTTGTCCTACGGGGCCCTCACCGGGGAGCTGTTTTTT	CASSLSYGALTGELFF
TRBV6-5	TRBD2	TRBJ2-5	many	TGTGCCAGCAGTTTTCCCCCGACTAGCGGGAAACAGACCCAGTACTTC	CASSFPPTSGKQTQYF
TRBV6-2/TRBV6-3	-	TRBJ1-5	many	TGTGCCAGCAGTTACTCAGGGAACAATCGGCCCCAGCATTTT	CASSYSGNNRPQHF
TRBV6-5	-	TRBJ2-6	many	TGTGCCAGCAGTTACTCGAGATTGGCGTTTTTAGGTGGGGCCAACGTCCTGACTTTC	CASSYSRLAFLGGANVLTF
TRBV25-1	-	TRBJ2-7	many	TGTGCCAGCAGGGACAGTTCCTACGAGCAGTACTTC	CASRDSSYEQYF
TRBV20-1	-	TRBJ1-1	-	TGCAGTGCATCCGGACCCGCGGGCACTGAAGCTTTCTTT	CSASGPAGTEAFF
TRBV5-6	-	TRBJ1-2	-	TGTGCCAGCAGCCCAACAAGGGGGGAGGATTATGGCTACACCTTC	CASSPTRGEDYGYTF
TRBV6-2/TRBV6-3	-	TRBJ2-1	medium-sized	TGTGCCAGCAGGCTTGGGAGCTCCTACAATGAGCAGTTCTTC	CASRLGSSYNEQFF
TRBV27	TRBD2	TRBJ2-3	many	TGTGCCAGCACTCCCCGGGGGGGGGGATATAGCACAGATACGCAGTATTTT	CASTPRGGGYSTDTQYF
TRBV20-1	TRBD2	TRBJ2-2	many	TGCAGTGCCAAGACTAGCCTCGATTCCGGGGAGCTGTTTTTT	CSAKTSLDSGELFF
TRBV5-1	-	TRBJ2-1	many	TGCGCCAGCAGCCCCTCTAGCGCGTACAATGAGCAGTTCTTC	CASSPSSAYNEQFF
TRBV28	-	TRBJ1-5	many	TGTGCCAGCAGTCCCCCCCGGGGGCCCCAGCATTTT	CASSPPRGPQHF
TRBV2	TRBD2	TRBJ2-3	-	TGTGCCAGCAGGCGAGGGTTAGCGGGGGCCCGCCCCTCCACAGATACGCAGTATTTT	CASRRGLAGARPSTDTQYF
TRBV7-9	-	TRBJ2-7	-	TGTGCCACCTCAGAGGGGAATTACGAGCAGTACTTC	CATSEGNYEQYF
TRBV7-7	TRBD1	TRBJ1-5	many	TGTGCCAGCAGCTTACCAGGACAGGGAGGGGATCAGCCCCAGCATTTT	CASSLPGQGGDQPQHF
TRBV13	-	TRBJ1-1	many	TGTGCCAGCAGCTGGGGTGAGGATGCGAACACTGAAGCTTTCTTT	CASSWGEDANTEAFF